This T cell receptor (beta chain) emerged from a study of cytomegalovirus exposure and HLA in healthy donors. As concerns this clone: Its specificity is not known.

PCR employed 60 Vbeta and 13 Jbeta primers. Clones were sequenced by immunoSEQ multiplex PCR, and TCRdb holds only the in-frame ones, with some missing. Of around 280,000 clones listed, 70% to 90% are singletons. Nominal health characterized the donors when sampled, though unrecorded immune exposures were likely. General study results and limits: Later analysis identified 16,000 or so TCR beta sequences associated with HLA alleles, using a false discovery rate threshold of 0.05.

Per the germline V gene, CDR1 is SGHAT and CDR2 is FQNNGV. The CDR3 loop spans 18 amino acids. Trimming left V 1 base short and J 0 bases short, with 19 bases between. V is TRBV11-2 and J is TRBJ2-7; possibly TRBD1 for D (5 bases). The TCR sequence derives from a woman aged 18-35 years in good health and CMV-seronegative. Sequencing input: PBMCs. In DNA form, the CDR3 reads TGTGCCAGCAGCTTAGCAGGGTACGACGATAGTAGCTCCTACGAGCAGTACTTC. It specifies CASSLAGYDDSSSYEQYF.